This T cell receptor beta chain was observed in a study of OX40 agonist ivuxolimab in advanced cancers. Study as a whole: The diagnoses of dose-escalation patients were hepatocellular carcinoma, melanoma, renal cell or head and neck cancer.

Study-level findings and limits: Blood T cells, both CD4+ and CD8+, expanded clonally by week 6 at 0.1 to 3.0 mg/kg. Among the lowest peripheral clonal expansion occurred in 0.1-3.0 mg/kg partial responders.

To note about this clone: Its matching antigen is unknown.

Assay: immunoSEQ multiplex PCR; the TCRdb copy retains only in-frame clones and omits some. The profile shows some 100,000 clones, just over 90% of them singletons. Deletions cut 2 bases from V and 0 bases from J, with 8 bases between. The CDR3 totals 15 residues. Germline-derived CDR1 and CDR2 are KGHSH and LQKENI. The sequences come from CD4+ or CD8+ T cells sorted from blood, collected in a trial of the OX40 agonist ivuxolimab. The sequence came from an adult with an advanced solid tumor such as melanoma, head and neck, liver or kidney cancer. This chain links TRBV18 with TRBJ1-3; D remains ambiguous. Here the CDR3 DNA reads TGTGCCAGCTCACCAGGACCCCTCTCTGGAAACACCATATATTTT. Protein sequence: CASSPGPLSGNTIYF. Drawing the rest from reference TRBV18 and TRBJ1-3, the complete variable domain is NAGVMQNPRHLVRRRGQEARLRCSPMKGHSHVYWYRQLPEEGLKFMVYLQKENIIDESGMPKERFSAEFPKEGPSILRIQQVVRGDSAAYFCASSPGPLSGNTIYFGEGSWLTVV.